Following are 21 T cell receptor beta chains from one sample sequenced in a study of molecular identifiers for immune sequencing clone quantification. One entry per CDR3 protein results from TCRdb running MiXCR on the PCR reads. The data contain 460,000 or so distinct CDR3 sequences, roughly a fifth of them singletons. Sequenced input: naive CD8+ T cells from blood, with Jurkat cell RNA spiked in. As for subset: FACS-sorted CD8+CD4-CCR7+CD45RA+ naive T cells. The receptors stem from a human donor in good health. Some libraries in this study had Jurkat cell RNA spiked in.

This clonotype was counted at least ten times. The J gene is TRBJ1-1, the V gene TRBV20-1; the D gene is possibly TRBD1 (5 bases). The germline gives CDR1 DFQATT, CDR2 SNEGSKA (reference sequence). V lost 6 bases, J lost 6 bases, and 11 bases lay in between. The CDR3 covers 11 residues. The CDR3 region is CSADDSPEAFF. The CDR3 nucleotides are TGCAGTGCAGATGACAGCCCTGAAGCTTTCTTT.

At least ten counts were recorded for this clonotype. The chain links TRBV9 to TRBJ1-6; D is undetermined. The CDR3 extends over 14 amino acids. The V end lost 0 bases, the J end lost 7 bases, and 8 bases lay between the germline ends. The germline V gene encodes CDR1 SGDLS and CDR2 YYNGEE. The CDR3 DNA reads TGTGCCAGCAGCGTAGAGCTGGGGAATTCACCCCTCCACTTT. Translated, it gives CASSVELGNSPLHF.

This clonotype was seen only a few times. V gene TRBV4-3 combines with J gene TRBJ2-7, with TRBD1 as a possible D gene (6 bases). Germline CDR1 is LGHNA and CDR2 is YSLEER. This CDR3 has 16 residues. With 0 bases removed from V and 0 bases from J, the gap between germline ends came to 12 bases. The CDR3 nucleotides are TGCGCCAGCAGCCAAGATCTCACAGGGAGCTCCTACGAGCAGTACTTC. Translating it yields CASSQDLTGSSYEQYF.

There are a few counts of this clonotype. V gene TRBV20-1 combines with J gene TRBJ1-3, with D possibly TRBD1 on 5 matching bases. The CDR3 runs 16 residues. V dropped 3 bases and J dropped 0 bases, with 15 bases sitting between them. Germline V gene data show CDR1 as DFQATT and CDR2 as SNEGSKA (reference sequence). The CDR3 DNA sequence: TGCAGTGCTAGTCGTTGGGAGGGGAACTCTGGAAACACCATATATTTT. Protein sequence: CSASRWEGNSGNTIYF.

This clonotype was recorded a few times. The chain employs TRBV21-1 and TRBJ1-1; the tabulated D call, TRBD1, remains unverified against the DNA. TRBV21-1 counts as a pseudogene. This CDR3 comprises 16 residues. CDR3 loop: CASSKGQLRLRTEAFF. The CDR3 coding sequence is TGTGCCAGCAGCAAAGGACAGTTGAGATTGAGGACTGAAGCTTTCTTT.

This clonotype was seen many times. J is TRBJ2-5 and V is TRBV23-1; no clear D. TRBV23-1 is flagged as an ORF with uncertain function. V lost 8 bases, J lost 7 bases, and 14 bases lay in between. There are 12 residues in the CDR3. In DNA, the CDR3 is TGCGCCAGCGCCACCCTCCTAAGGACCCAGTACTTC. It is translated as CASATLLRTQYF.

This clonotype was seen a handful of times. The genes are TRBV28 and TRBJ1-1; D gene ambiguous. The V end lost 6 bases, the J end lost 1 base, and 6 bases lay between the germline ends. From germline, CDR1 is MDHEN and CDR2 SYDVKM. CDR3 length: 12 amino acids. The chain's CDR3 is CASRERNTEAFF. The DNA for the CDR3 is TGTGCCAGCAGGGAGAGGAACACTGAAGCTTTCTTT. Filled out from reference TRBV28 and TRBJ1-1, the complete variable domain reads DVKVTQSSRYLVKRTGEKVFLECVQDMDHENMFWYRQDPGLGLRLIYFSYDVKMKEKGDIPEGYSVSREKKERFSLILESASTNQTSMYLCASRERNTEAFFGQGTRLTVV.

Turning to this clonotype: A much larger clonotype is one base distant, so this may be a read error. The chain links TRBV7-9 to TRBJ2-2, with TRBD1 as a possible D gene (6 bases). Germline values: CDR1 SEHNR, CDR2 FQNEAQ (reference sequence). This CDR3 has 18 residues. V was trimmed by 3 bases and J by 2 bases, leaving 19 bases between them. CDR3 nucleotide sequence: TGTGCCAGCAGCTTTGGGATGCCGGGACATCTAAACACCGGGGAGCTGTTTTTT. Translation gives CASSFGMPGHLNTGELFF.

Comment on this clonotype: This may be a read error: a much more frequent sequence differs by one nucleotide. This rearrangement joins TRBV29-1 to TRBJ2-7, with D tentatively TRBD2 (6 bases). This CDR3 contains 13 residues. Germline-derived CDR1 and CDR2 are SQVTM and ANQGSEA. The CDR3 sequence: CSVEFGGAYGQYF. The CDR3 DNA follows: TGCAGCGTTGAGTTCGGGGGAGCCTACGGGCAGTACTTC.

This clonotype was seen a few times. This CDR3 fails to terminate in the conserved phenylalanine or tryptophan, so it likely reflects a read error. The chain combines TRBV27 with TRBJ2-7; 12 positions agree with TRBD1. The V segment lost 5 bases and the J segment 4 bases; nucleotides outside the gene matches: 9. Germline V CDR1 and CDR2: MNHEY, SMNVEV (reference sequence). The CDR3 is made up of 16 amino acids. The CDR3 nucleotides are TGTGCCAGCAGTCCCGGGACAGGGGGCCGTTGGTACGAGCAGTACCTC. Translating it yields CASSPGTGGRWYEQYL.

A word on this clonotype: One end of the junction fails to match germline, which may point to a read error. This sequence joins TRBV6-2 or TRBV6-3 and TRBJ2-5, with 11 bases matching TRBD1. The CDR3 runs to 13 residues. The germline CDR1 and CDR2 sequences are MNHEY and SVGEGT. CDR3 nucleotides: TGTGCCAGCACCGGGACAGGGGGAGAGACCCAGCACTTC. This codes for CASTGTGGETQHF.

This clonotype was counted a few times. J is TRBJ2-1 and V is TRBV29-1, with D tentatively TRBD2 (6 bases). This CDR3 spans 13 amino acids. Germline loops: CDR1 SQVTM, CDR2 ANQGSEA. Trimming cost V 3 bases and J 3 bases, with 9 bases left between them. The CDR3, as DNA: TGCAGCGTTGACTTAGCGGACTACAATGAGCAGTTCTTC. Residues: CSVDLADYNEQFF.

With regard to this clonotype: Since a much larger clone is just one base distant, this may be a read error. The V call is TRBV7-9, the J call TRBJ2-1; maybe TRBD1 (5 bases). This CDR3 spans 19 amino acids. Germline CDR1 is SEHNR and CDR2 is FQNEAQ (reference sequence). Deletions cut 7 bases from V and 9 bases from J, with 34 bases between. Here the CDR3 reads CASTPSAVIPFGATSEQFF. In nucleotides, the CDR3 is TGTGCCAGCACTCCCAGTGCAGTGATCCCTTTTGGGGCTACCAGTGAGCAGTTCTTC.

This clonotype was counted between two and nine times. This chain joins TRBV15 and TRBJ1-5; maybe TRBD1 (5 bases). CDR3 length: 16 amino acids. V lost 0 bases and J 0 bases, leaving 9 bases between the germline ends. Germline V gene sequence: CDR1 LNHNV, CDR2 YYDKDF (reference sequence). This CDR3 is CATSREGQYSNQPQHF. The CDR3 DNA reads TGTGCCACCAGCAGAGAAGGACAATATAGCAATCAGCCCCAGCATTTT.

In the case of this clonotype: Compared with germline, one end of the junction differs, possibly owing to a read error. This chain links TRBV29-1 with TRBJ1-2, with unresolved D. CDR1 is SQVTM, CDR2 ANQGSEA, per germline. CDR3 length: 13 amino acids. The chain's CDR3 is CSAEDLGYGGYTF. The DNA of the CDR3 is TGCAGCGCTGAAGATCTGGGGTACGGTGGCTACACCTTC.

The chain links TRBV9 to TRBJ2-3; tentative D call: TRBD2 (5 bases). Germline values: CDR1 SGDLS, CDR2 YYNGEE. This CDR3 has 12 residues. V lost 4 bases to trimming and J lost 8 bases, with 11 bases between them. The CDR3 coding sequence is TGTGCCAGCAGCCCGGACTCCCGTACGCAGTATTTT. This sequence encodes CASSPDSRTQYF.

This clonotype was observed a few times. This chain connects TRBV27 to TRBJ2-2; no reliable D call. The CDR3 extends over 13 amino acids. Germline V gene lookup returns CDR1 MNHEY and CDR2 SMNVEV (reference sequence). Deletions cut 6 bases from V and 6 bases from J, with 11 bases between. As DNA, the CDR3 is TGTGCCAGCAGACCTGGGATCTCCGGGGAGCTGTTTTTT. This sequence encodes CASRPGISGELFF.

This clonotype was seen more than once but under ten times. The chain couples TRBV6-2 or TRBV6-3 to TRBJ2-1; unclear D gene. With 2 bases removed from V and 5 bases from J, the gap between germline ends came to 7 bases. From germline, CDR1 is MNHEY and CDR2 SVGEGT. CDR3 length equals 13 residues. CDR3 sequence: CASSYTSNNEQFF. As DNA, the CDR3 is TGTGCCAGCAGTTACACCAGCAACAATGAGCAGTTCTTC.

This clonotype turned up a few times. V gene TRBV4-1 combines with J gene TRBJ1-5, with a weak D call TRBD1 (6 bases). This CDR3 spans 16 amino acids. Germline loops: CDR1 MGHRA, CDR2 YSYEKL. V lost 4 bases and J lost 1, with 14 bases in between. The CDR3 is CASSPTAGASNQPQHF. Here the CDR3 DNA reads TGCGCCAGCAGCCCTACTGCAGGGGCAAGCAATCAGCCCCAGCATTTT.

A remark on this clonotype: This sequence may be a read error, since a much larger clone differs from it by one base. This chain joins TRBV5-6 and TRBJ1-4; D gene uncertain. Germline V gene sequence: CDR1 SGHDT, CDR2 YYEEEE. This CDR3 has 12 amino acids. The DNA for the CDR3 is TGTGCCAGCAGCTTAGATAATGGAAAACTGTTTTTT. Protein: CASSLDNGKLFF. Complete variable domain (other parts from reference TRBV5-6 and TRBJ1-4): DAGVTQSPTHLIKTRGQQVTLRCSPKSGHDTVSWYQQALGQGPQFIFQYYEEEERQRGNFPDRFSGHQFPNYSSELNVNALLLGDSALYLCASSLDNGKLFFGSGTQLSVL.

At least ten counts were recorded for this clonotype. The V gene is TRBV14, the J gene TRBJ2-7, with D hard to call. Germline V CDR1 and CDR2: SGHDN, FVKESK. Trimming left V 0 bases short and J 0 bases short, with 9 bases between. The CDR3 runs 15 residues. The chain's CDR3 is CASSQERASSYEQYF. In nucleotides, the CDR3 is TGTGCCAGCAGCCAAGAAAGGGCGAGCTCCTACGAGCAGTACTTC.